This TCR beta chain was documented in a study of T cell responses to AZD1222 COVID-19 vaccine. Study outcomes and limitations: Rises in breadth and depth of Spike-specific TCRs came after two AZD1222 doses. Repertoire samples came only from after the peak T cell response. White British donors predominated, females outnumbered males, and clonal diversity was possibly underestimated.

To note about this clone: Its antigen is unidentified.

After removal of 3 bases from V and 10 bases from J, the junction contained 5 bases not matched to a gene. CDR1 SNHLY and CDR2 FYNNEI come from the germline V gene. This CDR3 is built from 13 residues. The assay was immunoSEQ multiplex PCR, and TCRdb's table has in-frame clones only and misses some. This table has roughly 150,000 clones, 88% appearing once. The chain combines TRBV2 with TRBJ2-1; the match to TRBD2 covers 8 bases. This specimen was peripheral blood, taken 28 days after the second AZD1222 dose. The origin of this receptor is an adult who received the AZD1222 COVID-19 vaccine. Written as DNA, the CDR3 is TGTGCCAGCAGTGAGCGGGGGGCCGGGGAGCAGTTCTTC. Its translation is CASSERGAGEQFF.